The 12 T cell receptor beta chains presented below share a single source sample, sequenced in a study of cytomegalovirus exposure and HLA in healthy donors. A multiplex PCR was run with 60 Vbeta primers and 13 Jbeta primers. This table comes from immunoSEQ multiplex PCR, and its TCRdb copy is limited to in-frame clones, with some not included. In the table there are under 200,000 clones, about four fifths of which are singletons. The sample was PBMCs. The receptors originated from a woman between 18 and 29 years old in good health and CMV-seronegative.

The chain combines TRBV9 with TRBJ2-7, with D tentatively TRBD1 (6 bases). Trimming took off 3 bases at V and 3 bases at J, with 16 bases between the two ends. This CDR3 contains 15 residues. Per the germline V gene, CDR1 is SGDLS and CDR2 is YYNGEE. CDR3 DNA: TGTGCCAGCAGCGCGCTCCCGGGACATGACTACGAGCAGTACTTC. It codes for CASSALPGHDYEQYF.

This clone is a singleton in its sample. V and J are TRBV6-1 and TRBJ2-7; 12 bases align to TRBD2. CDR3 length equals 14 residues. Per the germline V gene, CDR1 is MNHNS and CDR2 is SASEGT. The ends lost 3 bases at V and 9 bases at J; junction bases unmatched: 6. CDR3: CASSDTSGRTAQYF. The CDR3 DNA follows: TGTGCCAGCAGTGATACTAGCGGGAGGACTGCGCAGTACTTC.

The chain has TRBV19 and TRBJ1-4, with 7 positions matching TRBD1. Per germline, CDR1 LNHDA and CDR2 SQIVND (reference sequence). The ends lost 3 bases at V and 7 bases at J; junction bases unmatched: 8. The CDR3 runs to 15 residues. The DNA of the CDR3 is TGTGCCAGTAGTATTTCGCGGGACAGAACTGAAAAACTGTTTTTT. Translation gives CASSISRDRTEKLFF. Full variable domain (rest looked up from reference TRBV19 and TRBJ1-4): DGGITQSPKYLFRKEGQNVTLSCEQNLNHDAMYWYRQDPGQGLRLIYYSQIVNDFQKGDIAEGYSVSREKKESFPLTVTSAQKNPTAFYLCASSISRDRTEKLFFGSGTQLSVL.

V and J are TRBV11-2 and TRBJ2-2; D not certain. Germline V lookup: CDR1 SGHAT, CDR2 FQNNGV. CDR3 length equals 14 residues. V gave up 5 bases and J gave up 2 bases, with 9 bases separating them. The CDR3 region has the DNA TGTGCCAGCAGCGCTAGGAGCAACACCGGGGAGCTGTTTTTT. It codes for CASSARSNTGELFF.

This chain uses TRBV5-1 with TRBJ2-1, with 14 nucleotides matching TRBD2. Germline V gene data show CDR1 as SGHRS and CDR2 as YFSETQ. Trimming at V came to 4 bases and at J to 0 bases, leaving 6 bases not matched to a gene. The CDR3 spans 18 residues. The CDR3 sequence: CASSAGTSGRVSYNEQFF. Here the CDR3 DNA reads TGCGCCAGCAGCGCAGGGACTAGCGGGAGAGTCTCCTACAATGAGCAGTTCTTC.

J is TRBJ1-1 and V is TRBV7-3, with D perhaps TRBD1 (6 bases). The CDR3 runs 15 residues. The ends were cut back, 4 bases at V and 0 bases at J, with 12 bases in the middle. The germline gives CDR1 SGHTA, CDR2 FQGTGA. The CDR3 DNA follows: TGTGCCAGCAGCTCCCCGGGACACCTGAACACTGAAGCTTTCTTT. This gives the protein CASSSPGHLNTEAFF.

The rearrangement uses TRBV6-5 and TRBJ1-2; the match to TRBD1 covers 8 bases. J was trimmed by 8 bases and V by 6 bases; bases with no gene match: 8. This CDR3 has 13 amino acids. The germline CDR1 and CDR2 sequences are MNHEY and SVGAGI. This chain's CDR3 is CASRSFQGAGYTF. The CDR3, as DNA: TGTGCCAGCAGATCTTTTCAGGGGGCGGGCTACACCTTC.

The chain has TRBV7-9 and TRBJ1-5, with TRBD1 identical over 8 bases. The CDR3 is 15 residues long. V was clipped by 3 bases and J by 6 bases; unmatched bases: 7. CDR1 is SEHNR, CDR2 FQNEAQ, per germline (reference sequence). The CDR3 sequence is CASSFGQGAGQPQHF. Written as DNA, the CDR3 is TGTGCCAGCAGCTTCGGGCAGGGGGCTGGTCAGCCCCAGCATTTT.

This clone has a single count. The chain uses TRBV5-5 and TRBJ2-3, with 12 bases that match TRBD2. The CDR3 consists of 17 residues. Trimming removed 4 bases from V and 6 bases from J; junction bases left unmatched: 12. In germline, CDR1 is SGHKS, CDR2 YYEKEE (reference sequence). The CDR3 reads CASSGQGLAGPYDTQYF. The CDR3 nucleotides are TGTGCCAGCAGCGGACAAGGACTAGCGGGACCCTACGATACGCAGTATTTT. Looking up the rest from reference TRBV5-5 and TRBJ2-3 gives the full variable domain: DAGVTQSPTHLIKTRGQQVTLRCSPISGHKSVSWYQQVLGQGPQFIFQYYEKEERGRGNFPDRFSARQFPNYSSELNVNALLLGDSALYLCASSGQGLAGPYDTQYFGPGTRLTVL.

V and J are TRBV5-1 and TRBJ1-6, with 7 bases identical to TRBD1. Germline V gene sequence: CDR1 SGHRS, CDR2 YFSETQ. This CDR3 has 16 residues. V lost 4 bases and J lost 0; bases outside the gene matches: 4. CDR3 sequence (DNA): TGCGCCAGCAGCACGGGACAGAGCTCCTATAATTCACCCCTCCACTTT. This codes for CASSTGQSSYNSPLHF.

The J gene is TRBJ1-5, the V gene TRBV7-2; D is unclear. The CDR3 contains 17 residues. From germline, CDR1 is SGHTA and CDR2 FQGNSA. V dropped 5 bases and J dropped 3 bases, with 20 bases sitting between them. CDR3 sequence (DNA): TGTGCCAGCAGCCCTATGGGCCTGGAGGGATTCAATCAGCCCCAGCATTTT. It translates to CASSPMGLEGFNQPQHF.

V is TRBV7-3 and J is TRBJ2-1; 10 nucleotides line up with TRBD2. V was pared by 5 bases and J by 7 bases, with 8 bases of the junction left unmatched. Germline CDR1 is SGHTA and CDR2 is FQGTGA. CDR3 length: 15 amino acids. CDR3 DNA sequence: TGTGCCAGCAGCCCGAGGCTAGCGGGAGTTAATGAGCAGTTCTTC. This translates into CASSPRLAGVNEQFF.